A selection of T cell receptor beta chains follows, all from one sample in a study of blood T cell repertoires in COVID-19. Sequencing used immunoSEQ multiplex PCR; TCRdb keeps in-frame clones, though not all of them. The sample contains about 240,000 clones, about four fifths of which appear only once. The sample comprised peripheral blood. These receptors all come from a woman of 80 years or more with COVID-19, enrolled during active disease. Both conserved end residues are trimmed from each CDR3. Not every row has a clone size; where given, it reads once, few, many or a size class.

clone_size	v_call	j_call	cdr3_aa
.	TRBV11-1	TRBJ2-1	ASSPRLAGGDEQF
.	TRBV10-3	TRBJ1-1	AIAGEVNTEAF
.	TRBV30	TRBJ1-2	ACSTGGYT
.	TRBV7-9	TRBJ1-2	ASSMTGYGYT
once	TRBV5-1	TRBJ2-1	ASILLAGGGNEQF
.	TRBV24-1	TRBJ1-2	AVGFGTTNYGYT
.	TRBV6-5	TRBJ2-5	ASSYSISYQETQY
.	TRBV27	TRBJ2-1	ASSPVAGGPSYEQF
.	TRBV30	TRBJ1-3	AWSSDTGNTIY
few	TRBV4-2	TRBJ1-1	ASSQVSEMNTEAF
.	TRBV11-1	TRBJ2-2	ASSLDRGSAGELF
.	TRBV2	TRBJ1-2	ASSNRDSYGYT
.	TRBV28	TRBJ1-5	ASSAGGGLLYNQPQH
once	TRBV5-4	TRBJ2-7	ASSPGTSPYEQY
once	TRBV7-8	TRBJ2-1	ASSGRSLAGLNNEQF
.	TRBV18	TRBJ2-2	ASSRFQGNTGELF
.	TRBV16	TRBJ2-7	ASSQVFATTSYEQY
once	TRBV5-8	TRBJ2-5	ASSFGQGVIQETQY